This T cell receptor beta chain came from a study of beta chain features in type 1 diabetes. Study background: Patient and healthy donor groups were alike in age, gender and cell yields. Overall study results and limits: Cells carrying high TCR expression could end up over-represented when cDNA is sequenced. Patients' naive, central memory and Treg TCRB repertoires seemed closer to one another than those of healthy donors. Among all four CD4+ subsets, Type 1 diabetes patients had TCRB CDR3s that were moderately but significantly shorter.

Note on this clone: The antigen is unknown.

This CDR3 spans 15 amino acids. V dropped 0 bases and J dropped 3; count of bases not matched to a gene: 2. The germline gives CDR1 SGHTS, CDR2 YDEGEE. Using CD45RO/CCR7/CD25/CD127/CD95/CD27, CD4+ naive, central memory, regulatory and stem cell-like memory cells were sorted. cDNA synthesis used the whole RNA isolate, giving expressed TCRB sequences. The repertoire was sequenced with immunoSEQ multiplex PCR; TCRdb's copy has only in-frame clones and lacks some. The sample carries around 70,000 clones, approximately 47% recorded once. The rearrangement joins TRBV5-8 to TRBJ2-1; 8 positions agree with TRBD2. The receptor comes from a man younger than 45 with type 1 diabetes. Sequencing was performed on central memory CD4+ T cells from blood. The CDR3 sequence: CASSLGGGNYNEQFF. The CDR3 bases are TGTGCCAGCAGCTTGGGCGGGGGGAACTACAATGAGCAGTTCTTC.